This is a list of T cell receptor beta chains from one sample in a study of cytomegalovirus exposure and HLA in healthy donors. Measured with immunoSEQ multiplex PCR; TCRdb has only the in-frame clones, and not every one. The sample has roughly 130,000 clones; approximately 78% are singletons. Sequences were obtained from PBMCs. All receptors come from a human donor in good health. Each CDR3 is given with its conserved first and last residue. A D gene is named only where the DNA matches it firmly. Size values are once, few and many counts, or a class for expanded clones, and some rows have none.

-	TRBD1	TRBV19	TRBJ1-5	CASKTGHQPQHF	TGTGCCAGCAAGACAGGGCATCAGCCCCAGCATTTT
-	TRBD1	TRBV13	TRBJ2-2	CASRSWFNRGTGELFF	TGTGCCAGCAGGTCTTGGTTCAACAGGGGGACCGGGGAGCTGTTTTTT
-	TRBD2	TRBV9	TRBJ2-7	CASSGGRGVGEQYF	TGTGCCAGCAGCGGAGGGCGGGGGGTTGGTGAGCAGTACTTC
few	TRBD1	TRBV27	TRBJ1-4	CASSSMRTGGRIGEKLFF	TGTGCCAGCAGTTCAATGAGGACAGGGGGGCGGATTGGGGAAAAACTGTTTTTT
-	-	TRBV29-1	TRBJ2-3	CSARAGFEETTDTQYF	TGCAGCGCCCGAGCAGGGTTCGAGGAGACCACAGATACGCAGTATTTT
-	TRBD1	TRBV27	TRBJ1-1	CASSLLGAGGLTEAFF	TGTGCCAGCAGTTTATTGGGGGCAGGGGGTTTGACTGAAGCTTTCTTT
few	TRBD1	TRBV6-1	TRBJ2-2	CASRGQGKYTGELFF	TGTGCCAGCAGGGGACAGGGGAAATACACCGGGGAGCTGTTTTTT
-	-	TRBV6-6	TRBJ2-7	CASSYSRGQFSLVYF	TGTGCCAGCAGTTACTCTCGAGGACAGTTCTCCCTCGTCTACTTC
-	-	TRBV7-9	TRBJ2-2	CSSSLLGGRDTGELFF	TGTTCCAGCAGCTTACTGGGGGGGCGCGACACCGGGGAGCTGTTTTTT
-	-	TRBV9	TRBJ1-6	CASSVGGESPLHF	TGTGCCAGCAGCGTTGGAGGGGAATCACCCCTCCACTTT
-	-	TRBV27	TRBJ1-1	CASSFYKTGLMNTEAFF	TGTGCCAGCAGTTTCTATAAGACAGGCCTGATGAACACTGAAGCTTTCTTT
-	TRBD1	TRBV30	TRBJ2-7	CAWSSWDRGYEQYF	TGTGCCTGGAGTAGTTGGGACAGGGGTTACGAGCAGTACTTC
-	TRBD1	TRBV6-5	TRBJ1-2	CASRLLGDRGRGYTF	TGTGCCAGCAGACTACTGGGGGACAGGGGCCGGGGCTACACCTTC
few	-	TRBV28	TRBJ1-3	CASSLSTLRNTIYF	TGTGCCAGCAGTTTGAGCACCCTCAGAAACACCATATATTTT
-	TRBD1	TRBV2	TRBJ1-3	CASSLSPGGSGNTIYF	TGTGCCAGCAGCCTGTCGCCAGGGGGCTCTGGAAACACCATATATTTT
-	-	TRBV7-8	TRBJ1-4	CASKGITNEKLFF	TGTGCCAGCAAGGGGATCACTAATGAAAAACTGTTTTTT
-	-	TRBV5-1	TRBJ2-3	CASSLGPLTDTQYF	TGCGCCAGCAGCTTGGGGCCTTTAACAGATACGCAGTATTTT
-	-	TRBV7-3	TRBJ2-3	CASSFWALTDTQYF	TGTGCCAGCAGCTTCTGGGCTCTAACAGATACGCAGTATTTT
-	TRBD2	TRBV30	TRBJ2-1	CAWTMKAGLAGGTYNEQFF	TGTGCCTGGACCATGAAGGCGGGACTAGCGGGGGGGACCTACAATGAGCAGTTCTTC
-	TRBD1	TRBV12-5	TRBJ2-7	CASGLALGTGTSYEQYF	TGTGCTAGTGGTTTGGCACTCGGGACAGGGACCTCCTACGAGCAGTACTTC
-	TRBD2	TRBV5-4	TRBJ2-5	CASSTGTSGSGQETQYF	TGTGCCAGCAGCACCGGGACTAGCGGGAGCGGGCAAGAGACCCAGTACTTC
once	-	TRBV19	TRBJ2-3	CASSNYTSTDTQYF	TGTGCCAGTAGTAACTATACTAGCACAGATACGCAGTATTTT
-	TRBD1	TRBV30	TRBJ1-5	CAWSVDPRAGGSAQHF	TGTGCCTGGAGTGTAGACCCTCGGGCAGGGGGATCAGCCCAGCATTTT
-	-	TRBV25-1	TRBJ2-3	CASSEPPADTQYF	TGTGCCAGCAGTGAACCCCCCGCAGATACGCAGTATTTT
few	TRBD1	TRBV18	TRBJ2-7	CASSPPGQGANEQYF	TGTGCCAGCTCACCCCCGGGACAGGGGGCGAACGAGCAGTACTTC
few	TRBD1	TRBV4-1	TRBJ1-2	CASSQVGDWTGPSRGYTF	TGCGCCAGCAGCCAAGTAGGGGACTGGACAGGGCCTAGCCGTGGCTACACCTTC
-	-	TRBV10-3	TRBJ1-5	CAISEPDQPQHF	TGTGCCATCAGTGAGCCCGATCAGCCCCAGCATTTT
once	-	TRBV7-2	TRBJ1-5	CASSLRGSQPQHF	TGTGCCAGCAGCCTCAGGGGTAGTCAGCCCCAGCATTTT
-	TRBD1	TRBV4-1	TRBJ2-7	CASSQPRTGGNYEQYF	TGCGCCAGCAGCCAACCTCGGACAGGGGGCAACTACGAGCAGTACTTC
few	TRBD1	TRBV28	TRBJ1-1	CASRPRPGQGARWDTEAFF	TGTGCCAGCAGACCCCGACCGGGACAGGGGGCGCGGTGGGACACTGAAGCTTTCTTT
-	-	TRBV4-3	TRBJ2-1	CASSQAVLALSSYNEQFF	TGCGCCAGCAGCCAGGCCGTGTTAGCGCTTAGCTCCTACAATGAGCAGTTCTTC
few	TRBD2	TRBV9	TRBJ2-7	CASSVGGSGIVPYEQYF	TGTGCCAGCAGCGTAGGGGGTAGCGGGATAGTCCCCTACGAGCAGTACTTC
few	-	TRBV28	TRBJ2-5	CASSLTGVPETQYF	TGTGCCAGCAGTTTAACGGGAGTACCGGAGACCCAGTACTTC
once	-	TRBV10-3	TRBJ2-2	CAISEGAGGGELFF	TGTGCCATCTCGGAGGGGGCCGGAGGCGGGGAGCTGTTTTTT
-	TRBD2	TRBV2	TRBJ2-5	CASTDLAGVQETQYF	TGTGCCAGCACCGATCTAGCGGGAGTCCAAGAGACCCAGTACTTC
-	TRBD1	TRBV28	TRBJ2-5	CASSGILSPGQGETQYF	TGTGCCAGCAGTGGTATTTTAAGTCCGGGACAGGGGGAGACCCAGTACTTC